This record concerns one TCR beta chain sequence. Antigen specificity is unknown. CDR3 size: 13 residues. J lost 4 bases, V lost 11 bases, and 4 bases had no gene match. Germline CDR1 LNHDA, CDR2 SQIVND (reference sequence). This entry comes from a study of Graves' ophthalmopathy and Graves' hyperthyroidism. The authors amplified TCR beta CDR3 regions from RNA transcripts. HTBI primers were used in a first-round RT-PCR, which preceded a second-round multiplex PCR. TCRdb called the multiplex PCR reads again in MiXCR, with one record for every CDR3 protein. The sample lists over 40,000 distinct CDR3 sequences, about 50% occurring once. General study results and limits: As the model predicted ophthalmopathy progression, it achieved a sensitivity of 70.59% and a specificity of roughly 72%.

The receptor was isolated from an adult man with Graves' ophthalmopathy. The material sequenced was peripheral blood. This chain uses TRBV19 with TRBJ1-4; TRBD1 matches at 10 bases. CDR3 sequence reads: CASRDRGNEKLFF. The CDR3 nucleotides read TGTGCCTCCCGGGACAGGGGTAATGAAAAACTGTTTTTT.